The 25 T cell receptor beta chains below all came from one sample that was sequenced in a study of CD8 T cells in ankylosing spondylitis. Whole-study results and caveats: A motif in TCR beta, a set of about 8 highly homologous variants, appeared characteristic of ankylosing spondylitis blood.

One entry per CDR3 protein, called by TCRdb with MiXCR from the 5' RACE reads. The sample lists some 700,000 distinct CDR3 sequences, 15% to 20% occurring once. Which antigens these TCRs recognize remains unknown. The specimen sequenced was blood, either unsorted or a sorted T cell fraction (not recorded which). These receptor sequences come from a male donor with ankylosing spondylitis.

This rearrangement joins TRBV20-1 to TRBJ2-7; D is uncertain. From germline, CDR1 is DFQATT and CDR2 SNEGSKA (reference sequence). The CDR3 spans 12 residues. V gave up 3 bases and J gave up 3 bases, with 9 bases separating them. CDR3 sequence: CSARQSHYEQYF. The CDR3 DNA follows: TGCAGTGCTAGGCAAAGCCACTACGAGCAGTACTTC.

In this sample, this clonotype turned up a few times. The chain combines TRBV15 with TRBJ1-6, with no clear D. The germline gives CDR1 LNHNV, CDR2 YYDKDF (reference sequence). This CDR3 contains 16 residues. The V gene lost 4 bases and the J gene lost 10 bases, with 20 bases spanning the gap. The CDR3: CATSTSLAEVWSPLHF. The CDR3, as DNA: TGTGCCACCAGCACCTCCCTCGCCGAGGTTTGGTCACCCCTCCACTTT.

In its sample, this clonotype was seen a few times. The chain joins TRBV4-1 to TRBJ1-1; 7 bases fit TRBD1. This CDR3 has 19 residues. V lost 5 bases and J lost 1; bases outside the gene matches: 19. Germline V CDR1 and CDR2: MGHRA, YSYEKL. CDR3 nucleotides: TGCGCCAGCAGCTGGCCACCGGGACAGTCCCAACTGGGGAACACTGAAGCTTTCTTT. Protein sequence: CASSWPPGQSQLGNTEAFF.

The chain links TRBV20-1 to TRBJ2-3; 9 bases line up with TRBD1. The V gene's germline CDR1 is DFQATT and CDR2 SNEGSKA (reference sequence). This CDR3 is 14 amino acids long. The CDR3 spells CSLTGTGPTDTQYF. As DNA, the CDR3 is TGCAGCCTGACCGGGACAGGGCCCACAGATACGCAGTATTTT.

This chain links TRBV18 with TRBJ2-1; D uncertain. This CDR3 has 14 amino acids. Trimming removed 4 bases from V and 1 base from J, with 8 bases in between. Germline V lookup: CDR1 KGHSH, CDR2 LQKENI. Here the CDR3 DNA reads TGTGCCAGCTCACGACCAGTATCCTACAATGAGCAGTTCTTC. Translated, it gives CASSRPVSYNEQFF.

J is TRBJ2-3 and V is TRBV13; D remains ambiguous. The CDR3 length is 13 residues. Trimming took 5 bases from V and 6 from J, leaving 12 bases between them. Germline V gives CDR1 PRHDT, CDR2 FYEKMQ (reference sequence). The CDR3 nucleotides are TGTGCCAGCAGCCCCTTTAGTGAGGATACGCAGTATTTT. Its protein is CASSPFSEDTQYF.

This clonotype was found a few times. The rearrangement links TRBV29-1 to TRBJ2-5; 9 bases fit TRBD2. There are 13 residues in the CDR3. J gave up 2 bases and V 7 bases, and 5 bases lay outside the gene matches. From germline, CDR1 is SQVTM and CDR2 ANQGSEA. CDR3 sequence: CSARLADQETQYF. CDR3 DNA: TGCAGCGCACGACTAGCGGATCAAGAGACCCAGTACTTC.

V and J are TRBV12-3 or TRBV12-4 and TRBJ2-3; no definite D call. Deletions cut 6 bases from V and 2 bases from J, with 9 bases between. This CDR3 contains 13 residues. CDR3: CASSPAHTDTQYF. The CDR3 DNA follows: TGTGCCAGCAGCCCCGCCCACACAGATACGCAGTATTTT.

This clonotype has ten or more counts. This sequence joins TRBV28 and TRBJ1-1, with 7 bases identical to TRBD1. The germline gives CDR1 MDHEN, CDR2 SYDVKM. The CDR3 loop spans 13 amino acids. With V trimmed by 8 bases and J by 9 bases, 12 bases remained unmatched. This CDR3 reads CASSTRTGQKAFF. The CDR3 coding sequence is TGTGCCAGCTCTACCAGGACAGGCCAGAAAGCTTTCTTT.

This chain joins TRBV11-1 and TRBJ2-2; 13 bases align to TRBD2. V was clipped by 5 bases and J by 3 bases; unmatched bases: 9. CDR3 length: 18 residues. Germline V gene sequence: CDR1 SGHAT, CDR2 FQDESV (reference sequence). CDR3 region: CASSQVGTSGEYTGELFF. DNA of the CDR3: TGTGCCAGCAGCCAAGTCGGGACTAGCGGGGAATACACCGGGGAGCTGTTTTTT.

V is TRBV29-1 and J is TRBJ2-5; D not resolved. Deletions cut 4 bases from V and 4 bases from J, with 10 bases between. The CDR3 runs 12 residues. Germline assignment: CDR1 SQVTM and CDR2 ANQGSEA. Written as DNA, the CDR3 is TGCAGCGTTGTTGGTAACGGAGAGACCCAGTACTTC. Encoded protein: CSVVGNGETQYF. The full variable domain, its missing parts supplied by reference TRBV29-1 and TRBJ2-5, is SAVISQKPSRDICQRGTSLTIQCQVDSQVTMMFWYRQQPGQSLTLIATANQGSEATYESGFVIDKFPISRPNLTFSTLTVSNMSPEDSSIYLCSVVGNGETQYFGPGTRLLVL.

This clonotype was detected only a few times. The V and J genes are TRBV7-3 and TRBJ2-1; D might be TRBD1 or TRBD2, each matching 5 bases. V was cut by 1 base and J by 9 bases, with 13 bases left in between. CDR1 is SGHTA, CDR2 FQGTGA, per germline. The CDR3 is 14 residues long. CDR3 residues: CASSLRERGPEQFF. The CDR3 coding sequence is TGTGCCAGCAGCTTAAGGGAGAGGGGTCCTGAGCAGTTCTTC.

This clonotype came up a few times. The CDR3 loop is CASSLRTAIEAFF. DNA for the CDR3: TGTGCCAGCAGCTTAAGGACGGCTATTGAAGCTTTCTTT. The chain is built from TRBV5-5 and TRBJ1-1; D gene ambiguous. Germline values: CDR1 SGHKS, CDR2 YYEKEE (reference sequence). The CDR3 is 13 residues long. Trimming pared 2 bases from V and 7 bases from J, leaving 12 bases between.

Points on this clonotype: This sequence may be a read error, since a much larger clone differs from it by one base. The chain combines TRBV4-1 with TRBJ1-1, with D perhaps matching TRBD1 (6 bases). The V and J ends lost 0 bases and 5 bases respectively, with 7 bases between them. Germline V gives CDR1 MGHRA, CDR2 YSYEKL. CDR3 length: 13 amino acids. The CDR3 DNA follows: TGCGCCAGCAGCCAAGATCAGGGGACTGAAGCTTTCTTT. Its translation is CASSQDQGTEAFF.

This chain joins TRBV11-2 and TRBJ2-3, with 7 bases fitting TRBD2. After removal of 5 bases from V and 2 bases from J, the junction contained 4 bases not matched to a gene. The CDR3 covers 14 residues. Per germline, CDR1 SGHAT and CDR2 FQNNGV. The CDR3 DNA reads TGTGCCAGCAGCCTACTAGCGATCACAGATACGCAGTATTTT. It translates to CASSLLAITDTQYF.

The chain combines TRBV20-1 with TRBJ1-4; D may be TRBD1 (5 bases). This CDR3 has 13 amino acids. Trimming stripped 4 bases from V and 4 bases from J, with 10 bases between. Germline CDR1 DFQATT, CDR2 SNEGSKA (reference sequence). In DNA, the CDR3 is TGCAGTGCTAACCGGGACGGTAATGAAAAACTGTTTTTT. Translating it yields CSANRDGNEKLFF.

This chain uses TRBV6-1 with TRBJ1-5; D call uncertain. V was pared by 6 bases and J by 4 bases, with 10 bases between. The CDR3 is 13 residues long. Germline V gene lookup returns CDR1 MNHNS and CDR2 SASEGT. DNA for the CDR3: TGTGCCAGCAGGCTGGACCGTAATCAGCCCCAGCATTTT. It specifies CASRLDRNQPQHF.

The chain combines TRBV28 with TRBJ2-2, with D possibly TRBD2 on 6 matching bases. V dropped 7 bases and J dropped 8 bases, with 23 bases sitting between them. The CDR3 spans 16 residues. CDR1 and CDR2 (germline): MDHEN, SYDVKM. CDR3 loop: CASNSFEGTDGGELFF. DNA for the CDR3: TGTGCCAGCAATTCCTTTGAAGGGACTGACGGTGGGGAGCTGTTTTTT.

The V call is TRBV6-5, the J call TRBJ1-1; D is unclear. Trimming took 0 bases from V and 4 from J, leaving 15 bases between them. This CDR3 has 16 amino acids. In germline, CDR1 is MNHEY, CDR2 SVGAGI. The CDR3, as DNA: TGTGCCAGCAGTTACTCGGTAATTGGGTTGGGCACTGAAGCTTTCTTT. This codes for CASSYSVIGLGTEAFF.

The V gene is TRBV6-5, the J gene TRBJ1-1; 9 nucleotides align to TRBD1. Germline assignment: CDR1 MNHEY and CDR2 SVGAGI. Trimming removed 0 bases from V and 6 bases from J; junction bases left unmatched: 8. This CDR3 has 16 residues. CDR3 DNA: TGTGCCAGCAGTTACTCGGCGGGGACAGGGCGGCCTGAAGCTTTCTTT. Translating it yields CASSYSAGTGRPEAFF.

This clonotype has only a few counts. This sequence joins TRBV6-1 and TRBJ2-3; perhaps TRBD1 as D (5 bases). The CDR3 covers 14 residues. Germline V gene lookup returns CDR1 MNHNS and CDR2 SASEGT. The V end was cut by 5 bases, the J end by 2 bases, with 11 bases between. The CDR3 sequence is CASSPDTFTDTQYF. The CDR3 DNA sequence: TGTGCCAGCAGTCCGGACACCTTCACAGATACGCAGTATTTT.

This chain uses TRBV29-1 with TRBJ2-1; 7 positions agree with TRBD1. This CDR3 has 15 residues. Germline V gene data show CDR1 as SQVTM and CDR2 as ANQGSEA. The trim removed 1 base at V and 6 bases at J, leaving 9 bases unmatched. The CDR3 reads CSVEAVRQGGNEQFF. The CDR3 DNA sequence: TGCAGCGTTGAAGCTGTCCGACAGGGCGGCAATGAGCAGTTCTTC.

A few counts support this clonotype. V is TRBV28 and J is TRBJ2-7, with 10 bases that match TRBD1. J was trimmed by 6 bases and V by 3 bases; bases with no gene match: 5. Looked up from germline, CDR1 is MDHEN and CDR2 is SYDVKM. The CDR3 runs to 14 residues. The CDR3 here is CASSFGTGVSEQYF. The DNA for the CDR3 is TGTGCCAGCAGTTTCGGGACAGGGGTGTCCGAGCAGTACTTC.

This clonotype was seen a handful of times. The V gene is TRBV29-1, the J gene TRBJ2-1; the D gene is possibly TRBD2 (6 bases). The ends were cut back, 3 bases at V and 0 bases at J, with 9 bases in the middle. The CDR3 covers 14 residues. Germline loops: CDR1 SQVTM, CDR2 ANQGSEA. DNA for the CDR3: TGCAGCGTTGACCTGACTAGCTCCTACAATGAGCAGTTCTTC. This encodes CSVDLTSSYNEQFF.

Concerning this clonotype itself: The junction departs from germline at one end; a sequencing error may be responsible. The V gene is TRBV20-1, the J gene TRBJ1-2, with 8 bases fitting TRBD1. Germline V gene data show CDR1 as DFQATT and CDR2 as SNEGSKA (reference sequence). The CDR3 loop spans 12 amino acids. As DNA, the CDR3 is TGCAGTGCTACCGGACAGGGTCTACTGGGGGCCTTC. Translation: CSATGQGLLGAF.